This entry lists 6 T cell receptor beta chains sequenced from one sample in a study of T cell responses to AZD1222 COVID-19 vaccine (dated by TCRdb to the early 2020s). The method behind the library was the immunoSEQ multiplex PCR assay. The immuneACCESS repertoire file appears here via TCRdb, limited to in-frame rearrangements. These files lack a portion of the clones; in checked studies, under half of the deficit traces to unresolved V genes, and the cause of the others is not known. This sample holds 130,000 or so clones; around 90% were observed only once. Roughly 3.9% of the sample goes to the ten largest clones. The meaning of the sample's time point label: about 28 days (+/-7) after the second vaccine dose. Specimen: peripheral blood, collected 28 days after the second AZD1222 dose. Receptors were obtained from an adult who received the AZD1222 COVID-19 vaccine.

The chain couples TRBV6-2 or TRBV6-3 to TRBJ2-7; no firm D call. Trimming left V 4 bases short and J 6 bases short, with 10 bases between. This CDR3 is 12 amino acids long. The germline V gene encodes CDR1 MNHEY and CDR2 SVGEGT. In nucleotides, the CDR3 is TGTGCCAGCAGTTTGGGGATTCCCGAGCAGTACTTC. It encodes CASSLGIPEQYF.

V usage is TRBV9 and J usage is TRBJ2-7; possible D gene TRBD1, 6 bases. With 5 bases removed from V and 0 bases from J, the gap between germline ends came to 15 bases. CDR1 is SGDLS and CDR2 is YYNGEE in the germline V gene. The CDR3 is 15 amino acids. The CDR3 here is CASRTPTGISYEQYF. CDR3 nucleotide sequence: TGTGCCAGCAGAACCCCTACAGGGATCTCCTACGAGCAGTACTTC. Combining the CDR3 with reference TRBV9 and TRBJ2-7 gives the whole variable domain DSGVTQTPKHLITATGQRVTLRCSPRSGDLSVYWYQQSLDQGLQFLIQYYNGEERAKGNILERFSAQQFPDLHSELNLSSLELGDSALYFCASRTPTGISYEQYFGPGTRLTVT.

This clone is a singleton in its sample. The genes are TRBV10-3 and TRBJ2-2; a weak D match, TRBD2 (5 bases). Germline V CDR1 and CDR2: ENHRY, SYGVKD. The ends were cut back, 4 bases at V and 6 bases at J, with 6 bases in the middle. The CDR3 is made up of 12 amino acids. The CDR3 protein is CAISAGSGELFF. CDR3 DNA sequence: TGTGCCATCAGTGCGGGATCCGGGGAGCTGTTTTTT.

This clone was recorded only once. This rearrangement joins TRBV19 to TRBJ1-4; no definite D call. Germline V CDR1 and CDR2: LNHDA, SQIVND (reference sequence). Trimming stripped 6 bases from V and 7 bases from J, with 21 bases between. The CDR3 loop spans 16 amino acids. DNA for the CDR3: TGTGCCAGTAGCCTCGGACTTAACCGAGCAGGTGAAAAACTGTTTTTT. This gives the protein CASSLGLNRAGEKLFF.

The rearrangement uses TRBV5-1 and TRBJ2-5; D unresolved. The CDR3 sequence is 13 residues long. Looked up from germline, CDR1 is SGHRS and CDR2 is YFSETQ. V was trimmed by 3 bases and J by 2 bases, leaving 8 bases between them. The CDR3 coding sequence is TGCGCCAGCAGCTCCACACTGCAAGAGACCCAGTACTTC. Its protein product is CASSSTLQETQYF.

J is TRBJ1-4 and V is TRBV28; D possibly corresponds to TRBD1 (5 bases). Germline CDR1 MDHEN, CDR2 SYDVKM. This CDR3 comprises 16 residues. V dropped 2 bases and J dropped 3 bases, with 13 bases sitting between them. CDR3: CASSLLTGGPNEKLFF. The CDR3, as DNA: TGTGCCAGCAGTTTACTGACTGGGGGACCTAATGAAAAACTGTTTTTT. Full variable domain (remainder filled in from reference TRBV28 and TRBJ1-4): DVKVTQSSRYLVKRTGEKVFLECVQDMDHENMFWYRQDPGLGLRLIYFSYDVKMKEKGDIPEGYSVSREKKERFSLILESASTNQTSMYLCASSLLTGGPNEKLFFGSGTQLSVL.